This T cell receptor (beta chain) was identified in a study of long-term antiretroviral therapy in people with HIV. Investigators performed immunoSEQ version v3.0 at survey level. This table comes from immunoSEQ multiplex PCR, and its TCRdb copy is limited to in-frame clones, with some not included. This repertoire shows some 34,000 clones, about 96% found once; its top ten account for 2% to 3%. The CDR3 has 14 residues. CDR1 SGHVS and CDR2 FNYEAQ come from the germline V gene. Trimming stripped 3 bases from V and 6 bases from J, with 12 bases between. The source of this sequence is a man between 25 and 39 years old with HIV. The rearrangement joins TRBV7-6 to TRBJ1-5, with no clear D. The sequencing used unsorted PBMCs, collected about 6.6 years after starting antiretroviral therapy. CDR3 DNA sequence: TGTGCCAGCAGCTTCGGGGAGAGTCGTCAGCCCCAGCATTTT. Its protein product is CASSFGESRQPQHF.